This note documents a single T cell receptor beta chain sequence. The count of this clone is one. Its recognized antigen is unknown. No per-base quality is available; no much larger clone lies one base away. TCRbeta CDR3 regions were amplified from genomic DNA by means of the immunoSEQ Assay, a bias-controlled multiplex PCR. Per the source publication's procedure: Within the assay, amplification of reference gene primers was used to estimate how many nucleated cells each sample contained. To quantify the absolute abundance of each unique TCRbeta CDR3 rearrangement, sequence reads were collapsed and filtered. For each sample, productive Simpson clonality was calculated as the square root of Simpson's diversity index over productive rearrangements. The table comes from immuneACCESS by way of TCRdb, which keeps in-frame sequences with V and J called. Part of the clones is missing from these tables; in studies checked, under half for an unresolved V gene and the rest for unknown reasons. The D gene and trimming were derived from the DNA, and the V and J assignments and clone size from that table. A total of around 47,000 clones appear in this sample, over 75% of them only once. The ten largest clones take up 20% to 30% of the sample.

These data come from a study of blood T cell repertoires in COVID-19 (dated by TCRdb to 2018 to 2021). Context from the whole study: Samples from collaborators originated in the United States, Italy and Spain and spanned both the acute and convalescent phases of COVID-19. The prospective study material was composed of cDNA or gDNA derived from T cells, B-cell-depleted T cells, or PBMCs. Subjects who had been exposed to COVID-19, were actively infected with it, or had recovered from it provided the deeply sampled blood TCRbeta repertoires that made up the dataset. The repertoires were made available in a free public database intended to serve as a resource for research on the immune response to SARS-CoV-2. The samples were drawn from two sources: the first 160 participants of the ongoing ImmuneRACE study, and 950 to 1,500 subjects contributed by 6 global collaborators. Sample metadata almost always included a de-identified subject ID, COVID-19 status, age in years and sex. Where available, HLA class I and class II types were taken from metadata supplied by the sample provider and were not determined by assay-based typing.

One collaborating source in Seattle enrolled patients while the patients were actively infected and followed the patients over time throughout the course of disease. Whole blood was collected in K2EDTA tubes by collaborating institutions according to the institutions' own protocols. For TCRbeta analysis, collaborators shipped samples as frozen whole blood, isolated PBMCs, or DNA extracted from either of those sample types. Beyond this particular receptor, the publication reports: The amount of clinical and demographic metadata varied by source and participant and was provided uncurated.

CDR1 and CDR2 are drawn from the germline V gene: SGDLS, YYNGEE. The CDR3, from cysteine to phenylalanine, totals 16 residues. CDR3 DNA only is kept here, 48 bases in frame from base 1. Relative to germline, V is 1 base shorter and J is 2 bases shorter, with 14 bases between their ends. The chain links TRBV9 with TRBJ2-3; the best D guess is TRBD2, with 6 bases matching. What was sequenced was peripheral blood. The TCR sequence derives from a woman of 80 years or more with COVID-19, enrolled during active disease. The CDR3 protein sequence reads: CASSVRGSTLTDTQYF. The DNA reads TGTGCCAGCAGCGTACGGGGGTCGACGCTCACAGATACGCAGTATTTT.